The following is a T cell receptor beta chain sequence with its context. This clone has a handful of counts. Its antigen has not been determined. No per-base quality is available; no much larger clone lies one base away. The data were taken from a study of OX40 agonist ivuxolimab in advanced cancers. For the wider study: Ivuxolimab was a fully human IgG2 agonistic monoclonal antibody targeting the costimulatory receptor OX40 (CD134). Intravenous ivuxolimab was administered to patients every 2 weeks at six dose levels: 0.01, 0.1, 0.3, 1.5, 3 and 10 mg/kg. Among the approximately 50 dose-escalation patients, around 19 had hepatocellular carcinoma, roughly 15 melanoma, 9 renal cell carcinoma and 9 head and neck cancer. The dose-escalation cohort was roughly 87% male with a mean age of around 64 years, ranging from about 23 to 85. Prior anti-PD-1, anti-PD-L1 or anti-CTLA-4 therapy was permitted, and checkpoint inhibitors had been received by roughly two fifths of dose-escalation patients. Partial responses were achieved by three dose-escalation patients, of whom one had hepatocellular carcinoma and two had cutaneous melanoma. The purpose of peripheral TCRbeta sequencing was to test whether ivuxolimab changed TCR sequence diversity and led to clonal T-cell expansion. The paper reports the monotherapy dose-escalation portion (N of about 51 patients) of the phase I ivuxolimab trial.

Genomic DNA was isolated from the sorted cells so that the TCRbeta CDR3 region could be sequenced. TCRbeta CDR3 regions were sequenced using the immunoSEQ Assay. This is the immuneACCESS table as TCRdb keeps it, with only in-frame sequences that have V and J called. A part of the clones is gone; compared with another copy, unresolved V genes explain less than half, and the rest is unexplained. This sample has about 80,000 clones in its table, and roughly 84% of those were observed once. The ten largest account for 0.25% to 0.4% of the sample. Trimming removed 2 bases from V and 4 bases from J; the gene matches leave 7 bases unexplained. CDR1 and CDR2 were assigned from the germline V gene as SGDLS and YYNGEE. The CDR3 contains 15 residues, cysteine and phenylalanine counted. Just CDR3 DNA is preserved here, 45 bases in frame from base 1. On the study overall, not on this receptor specifically: Low levels of normalized T-cell clonal expansion were also shown by some nonresponding patients. After ivuxolimab, CD8+ T cells had more expanded clones than CD4+ T cells on average. At doses of 0.1 to 3.0 mg/kg, clonal expansion of both CD4+ and CD8+ T cells in blood was seen between baseline and week 6. The antigen specificity of the clonally expanded peripheral T cells was not determined. In partial responders in the 0.1-3.0 mg/kg groups, normalized peripheral clonal expansion was found to be among the lowest, especially among CD8+ T cells.

The trial excluded patients who had a history of autoimmune disease or were on systemic immunosuppression. Peripheral blood for TCR sequencing was drawn from every dose cohort at baseline, at cycle 4 day 1 and at cycle 7 day 1. Samples were obtained from an open-label, multicenter, first-in-human phase I dose-escalation trial of ivuxolimab. Adults with locally advanced or metastatic melanoma, renal cell carcinoma, hepatocellular carcinoma or head and neck squamous cell carcinoma were enrolled in the trial. CD4+ and CD8+ T cells were sorted separately from peripheral blood before TCR sequencing. The sequence was collected from an adult with an advanced solid tumor such as melanoma, head and neck, liver or kidney cancer. Rearrangement joined TRBV9 to TRBJ1-2, with TRBD1 matching 8 junction bases. Sequenced material: CD4+ or CD8+ T cells sorted from blood, taken in a trial of the OX40 agonist ivuxolimab. The encoded CDR3 is CASSVGGQALYGYTF. The nucleotide sequence is TGTGCCAGCAGCGTGGGGGGACAGGCCCTCTATGGCTACACCTTC.